This T cell receptor (beta chain) was sequenced in a study of cytotoxic CD8 clonotypes in ibrutinib-treated CLL. Study results and caveats: Public clonotypes, rarely seen, contracted or held steady on treatment.

On this clone itself: Its specificity is not known.

Here immunoSEQ multiplex PCR was the method, and the copy in TCRdb shows in-frame clones only, minus some. The sample has around 130,000 clones; approximately 80% are singletons. CDR3 length: 14 amino acids. The V gene lost 5 bases and the J gene lost 0 bases, with 10 bases spanning the gap. Germline CDR1 and CDR2: MNHNS and SASEGT. The chain joins TRBV6-1 to TRBJ1-1; D is possibly TRBD1 (6 bases). The sample consisted of PBMCs, taken after 24 months of ibrutinib treatment. This TCR derives from a human donor with chronic lymphocytic leukemia. The CDR3 region is CASSIQGVNTEAFF. The CDR3, as DNA: TGTGCCAGCAGTATACAGGGAGTGAACACTGAAGCTTTCTTT.